This T cell receptor beta chain is from a study of T cells in Graves' hyperthyroidism and ophthalmopathy. General observations from the study: Most thyroid clonotypes with frequency above 0.001 were detected in blood.

Exclusion of a patient resulted from uncontrolled infection, other autoimmune disease, pregnancy or lactation. Used for diagnoses were clinical symptoms, serum thyroxine and TRAb, thyroid ultrasound and orbital computed tomography. Ten or more counts support this clonotype. Its specificity is unknown. From RNA transcripts, TCR beta CDR3 regions were amplified. The study used the HTBI primer set for a first-round RT-PCR of the TCR CDR3. Via MiXCR, TCRdb re-called the multiplex PCR reads, giving one row per CDR3 protein. The profile shows around 700,000 distinct CDR3 sequences, 18% of them singletons. Trimming stripped 0 bases from V and 1 base from J, with 7 bases between. The CDR3 is made up of 15 amino acids. CDR1 is LGHDT and CDR2 is YNNKEL in the germline V gene (reference sequence).

Sequencing was carried out using blood. The TCR comes from a woman aged 50 to 60 with Graves' hyperthyroidism that later progressed to Graves' ophthalmopathy. This chain links TRBV3-1 with TRBJ1-5; D not resolved. DNA of the CDR3: TGTGCCAGCAGCCAAGATCTACGGAGCAATCAGCCCCAGCATTTT. It specifies CASSQDLRSNQPQHF.